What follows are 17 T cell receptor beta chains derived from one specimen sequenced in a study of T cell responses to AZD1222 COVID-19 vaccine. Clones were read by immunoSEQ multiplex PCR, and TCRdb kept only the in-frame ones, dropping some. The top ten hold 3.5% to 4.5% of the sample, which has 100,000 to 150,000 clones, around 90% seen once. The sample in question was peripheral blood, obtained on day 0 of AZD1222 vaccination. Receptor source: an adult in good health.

The CDR3 here is CASSGGATETQYF. CDR3 nucleotide sequence: TGTGCCAGCAGCGGGGGGGCAACGGAGACCCAGTACTTC. The gene calls are TRBV7-2 and TRBJ2-5; TRBD2 is a possible D gene (7 bases). The length of the CDR3 is 13 residues. Trimming took off 5 bases at V and 5 bases at J, with 12 bases between the two ends. Germline CDR1 and CDR2: SGHTA and FQGNSA.

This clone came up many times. CDR3 DNA: TGTGCCAGCAGCTTAGGAGGCTATAGCTCCTACGAGCAGTACTTC. Protein sequence: CASSLGGYSSYEQYF. This chain uses TRBV11-3 with TRBJ2-7; D unclear. V gave up 1 base and J gave up 0 bases, with 10 bases separating them. CDR3 length: 15 amino acids. The germline V gene encodes CDR1 SGHNT and CDR2 YENEEA.

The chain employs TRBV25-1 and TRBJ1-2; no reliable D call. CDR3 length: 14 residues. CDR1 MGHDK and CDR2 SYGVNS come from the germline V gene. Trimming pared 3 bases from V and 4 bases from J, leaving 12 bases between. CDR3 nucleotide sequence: TGTGCCAGCAGTGACGGGCAGGATCTCTATGGCTACACCTTC. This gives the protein CASSDGQDLYGYTF.

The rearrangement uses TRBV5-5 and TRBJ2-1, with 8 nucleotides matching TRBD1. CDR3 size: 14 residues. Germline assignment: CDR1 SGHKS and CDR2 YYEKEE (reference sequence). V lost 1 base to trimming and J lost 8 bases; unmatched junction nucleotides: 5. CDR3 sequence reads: CASSLIDRGYEQFF. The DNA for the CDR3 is TGTGCCAGCAGCTTGATTGACAGGGGCTATGAGCAGTTCTTC.

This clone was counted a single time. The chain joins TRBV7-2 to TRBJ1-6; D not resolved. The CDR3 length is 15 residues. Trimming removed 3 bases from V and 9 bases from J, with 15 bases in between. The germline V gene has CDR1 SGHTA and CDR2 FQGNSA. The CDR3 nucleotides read TGTGCCAGCAGCTTTAGTGATTCGGGTCGTTCACCCCTCCACTTT. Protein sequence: CASSFSDSGRSPLHF.

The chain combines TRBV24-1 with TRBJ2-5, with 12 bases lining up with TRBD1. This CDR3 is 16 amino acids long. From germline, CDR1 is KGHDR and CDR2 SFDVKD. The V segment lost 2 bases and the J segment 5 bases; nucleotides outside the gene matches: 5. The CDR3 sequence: CATSDSGQGARETQYF. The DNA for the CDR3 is TGTGCCACCAGTGATTCGGGACAGGGGGCGCGGGAGACCCAGTACTTC.

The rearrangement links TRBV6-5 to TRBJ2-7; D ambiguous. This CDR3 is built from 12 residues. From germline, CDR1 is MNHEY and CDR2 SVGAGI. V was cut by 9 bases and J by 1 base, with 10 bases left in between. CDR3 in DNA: TGTGCCAGTGGAATTGGTTCCTACGAGCAGTACTTC. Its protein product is CASGIGSYEQYF.

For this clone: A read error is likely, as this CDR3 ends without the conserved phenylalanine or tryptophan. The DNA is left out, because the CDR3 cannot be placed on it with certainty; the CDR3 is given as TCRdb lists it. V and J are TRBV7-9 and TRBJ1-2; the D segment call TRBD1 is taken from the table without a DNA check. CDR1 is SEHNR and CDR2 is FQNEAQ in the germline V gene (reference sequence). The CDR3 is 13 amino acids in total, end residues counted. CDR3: CASSFHPSQGVWL.

The CDR3 region is CATSDSQGFSTDTQYF. The CDR3 DNA sequence: TGTGCCACCAGTGATTCGCAGGGTTTTAGCACAGATACGCAGTATTTT. The genes are TRBV24-1 and TRBJ2-3, with D possibly TRBD1 on 5 matching bases. The V and J ends lost 2 bases and 0 bases respectively, with 11 bases between them. Looked up from germline, CDR1 is KGHDR and CDR2 is SFDVKD. The CDR3 is 16 residues long.

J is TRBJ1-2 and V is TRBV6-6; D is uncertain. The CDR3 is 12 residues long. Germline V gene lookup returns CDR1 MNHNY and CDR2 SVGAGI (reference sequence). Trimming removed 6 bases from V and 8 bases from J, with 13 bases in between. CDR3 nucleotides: TGTGCCAGCAGCTTCCTAGCGGGCGGCTACACCTTC. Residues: CASSFLAGGYTF.

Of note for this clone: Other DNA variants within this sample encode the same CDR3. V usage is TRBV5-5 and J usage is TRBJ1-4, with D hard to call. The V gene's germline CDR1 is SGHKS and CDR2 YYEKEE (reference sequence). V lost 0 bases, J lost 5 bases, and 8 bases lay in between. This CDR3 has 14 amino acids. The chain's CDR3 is CASSLEGRNEKLFF. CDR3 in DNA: TGTGCCAGCAGCTTGGAAGGTAGGAATGAAAAACTGTTTTTT.

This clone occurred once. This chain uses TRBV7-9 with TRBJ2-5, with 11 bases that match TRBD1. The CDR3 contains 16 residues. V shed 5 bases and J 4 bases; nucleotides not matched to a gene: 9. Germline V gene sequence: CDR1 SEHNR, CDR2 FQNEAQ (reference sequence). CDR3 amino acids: CASSPGTGGFRETQYF. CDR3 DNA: TGTGCCAGCAGCCCGGGGACAGGGGGTTTCCGAGAGACCCAGTACTTC.

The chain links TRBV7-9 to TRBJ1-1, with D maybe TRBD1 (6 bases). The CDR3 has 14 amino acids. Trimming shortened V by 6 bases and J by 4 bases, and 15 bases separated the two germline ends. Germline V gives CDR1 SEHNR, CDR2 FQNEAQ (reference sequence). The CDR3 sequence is CASSSQGIATEAFF. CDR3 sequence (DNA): TGTGCCAGCAGTTCTCAGGGGATTGCCACTGAAGCTTTCTTT.

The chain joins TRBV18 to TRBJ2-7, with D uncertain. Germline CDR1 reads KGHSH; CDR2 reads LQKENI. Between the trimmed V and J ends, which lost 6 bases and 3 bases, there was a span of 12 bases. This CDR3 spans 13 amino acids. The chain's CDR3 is CASSGGQHYEQYF. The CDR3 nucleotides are TGTGCCAGCTCCGGCGGTCAACACTACGAGCAGTACTTC.

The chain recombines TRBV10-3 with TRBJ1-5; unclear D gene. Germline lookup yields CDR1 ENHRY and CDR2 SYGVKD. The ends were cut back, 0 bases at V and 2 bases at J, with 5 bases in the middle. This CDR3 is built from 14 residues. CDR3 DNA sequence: TGTGCCATCAGTGAGTCAAAAGGCAATCAGCCCCAGCATTTT. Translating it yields CAISESKGNQPQHF.

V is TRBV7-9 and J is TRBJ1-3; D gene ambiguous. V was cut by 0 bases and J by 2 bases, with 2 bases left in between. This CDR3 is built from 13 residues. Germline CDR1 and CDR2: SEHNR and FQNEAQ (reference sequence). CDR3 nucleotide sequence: TGTGCCAGCAGCTTAGCTACTGGAAACACCATATATTTT. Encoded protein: CASSLATGNTIYF. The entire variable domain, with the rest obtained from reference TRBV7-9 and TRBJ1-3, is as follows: DTGVSQNPRHKITKRGQNVTFRCDPISEHNRLYWYRQTLGQGPEFLTYFQNEAQLEKSRLLSDRFSAERPKGSFSTLEIQRTEQGDSAMYLCASSLATGNTIYFGEGSWLTVV.

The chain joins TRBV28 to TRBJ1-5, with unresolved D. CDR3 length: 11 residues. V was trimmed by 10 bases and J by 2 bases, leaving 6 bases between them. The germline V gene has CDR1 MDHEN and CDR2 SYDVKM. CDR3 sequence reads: CATGGNQPQHF. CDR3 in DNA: TGTGCCACCGGCGGCAATCAGCCCCAGCATTTT.